These 24 T cell receptor beta chains originate from one sample sequenced in a study of metastatic and nonmetastatic thyroid tumors. Before thyroid surgery, none of the patients had received any treatment. TCRdb redid the clone calls on the PCR reads using MiXCR. The sample contains more than 40,000 clones, roughly 3.9% of which appear only once. Specimen: blood. The receptor source for this set is a female donor with papillary thyroid cancer or a benign thyroid nodule (not recorded which). Some clones in this sample may be carry-over from other donors' samples.

Ten or more counts support this clone. Since a much larger clone is just one base distant, this may be a read error. The chain recombines TRBV27 with TRBJ2-7; possible D gene TRBD1, 5 bases. Germline V gene data show CDR1 as MNHEY and CDR2 as SMNVEV (reference sequence). Trimming pared 9 bases from V and 9 bases from J, leaving 21 bases between. This CDR3 region has 13 residues. The CDR3 nucleotides read TGTGCCAGTAGGATAGGGGCGGTTGGTGCGCAGTACTTC. Its protein is CASRIGAVGAQYF.

This clone was counted only a few times. The gene calls are TRBV28 and TRBJ2-3; 9 nucleotides agree with TRBD1. V shed 6 bases, J shed 2 bases, and the junction held 6 bases outside the gene matches. The CDR3 is made up of 15 amino acids. Germline V gene lookup returns CDR1 MDHEN and CDR2 SYDVKM. CDR3 amino acids: CASRGQGSNTDTQYF. The CDR3 DNA is TGTGCCAGCAGGGGACAGGGATCGAACACAGATACGCAGTATTTT.

V is TRBV28 and J is TRBJ2-7, with 7 bases identical to TRBD2. This CDR3 is 13 amino acids long. Germline V gene data show CDR1 as MDHEN and CDR2 as SYDVKM. V trimming: 6 bases; J trimming: 2 bases; junction bases outside the gene matches: 4. CDR3 residues: CASRASGTYEQYF. The CDR3, as DNA: TGTGCCAGCAGGGCTAGCGGAACCTACGAGCAGTACTTC.

The sample holds many counts of this clone. The V call is TRBV7-2, the J call TRBJ2-1, with D uncertain. Germline-derived CDR1 and CDR2 are SGHTA and FQGNSA. The CDR3 loop spans 12 amino acids. V was shortened by 1 base and J by 5 bases, with 3 bases between the two germline ends. The CDR3 DNA reads TGTGCCAGCAGCTTAGACAACAATGAGCAGTTCTTC. It specifies CASSLDNNEQFF.

This clone was detected only a few times. One end of the junction fails to match germline, which may point to a read error. The V and J genes are TRBV6-9 and TRBJ1-1, with D maybe TRBD1 (5 bases). Germline V gene data show CDR1 as MNHGY and CDR2 as SVAAGI. The CDR3 has 12 amino acids. The CDR3 region is CASSFTGQEALF. CDR3 nucleotide sequence: TGTGCCAGCAGTTTTACAGGCCAGGAAGCTTTATTT.

This clone was detected a few times. The junction and the germline gene differ at one end; a read error may be behind it. The V call is TRBV7-2, the J call TRBJ2-3, with D perhaps matching TRBD2 (6 bases). The CDR3 is made up of 14 amino acids. The germline V gene encodes CDR1 SGHTA and CDR2 FQGNSA. CDR3 bases: TGTGTCAGCAGCTTAGTTAGCGGCACAGATACACAGTATTTT. This codes for CVSSLVSGTDTQYF.

This clone was found many times. This sequence joins TRBV10-3 and TRBJ2-7; D is ambiguous. The germline V gene has CDR1 ENHRY and CDR2 SYGVKD. V dropped 6 bases and J dropped 2 bases, with 17 bases sitting between them. This CDR3 is built from 15 residues. The CDR3 region has the DNA TGTGCCATCAGGGACCACGACTGGGTCACCTACGAGCAGTACTTC. This encodes CAIRDHDWVTYEQYF.

This clone has at least ten counts. The chain has TRBV19 and TRBJ2-1; D is uncertain. CDR3 length equals 11 residues. The germline CDR1 and CDR2 sequences are LNHDA and SQIVND (reference sequence). V gave up 6 bases and J gave up 3 bases, with 3 bases separating them. In DNA, the CDR3 is TGTGCCAGTAGGGACTACAATGAGCAGTTCTTC. Translated: CASRDYNEQFF.

This clone was detected ten times or more. The J gene is TRBJ2-7, the V gene TRBV11-2, with 7 bases aligning to TRBD1. Unmatched junction bases numbered 3, after V lost 1 base and J lost 0 bases. From germline, CDR1 is SGHAT and CDR2 FQNNGV. The CDR3 has 15 residues. CDR3 in amino acids: CASSLATGSSYEQYF. CDR3 nucleotides: TGTGCCAGCAGCTTAGCGACAGGGAGCTCCTACGAGCAGTACTTC.

Ten or more counts support this clone. The V call is TRBV18, the J call TRBJ1-4, with TRBD1 identical over 8 bases. Trimming removed 3 bases from V and 4 bases from J; junction bases left unmatched: 1. There are 14 residues in the CDR3. Germline loops: CDR1 KGHSH, CDR2 LQKENI. The CDR3 region has the DNA TGTGCCAGCTCACCCGACAGGGGTAATGAAAAACTGTTTTTT. This sequence encodes CASSPDRGNEKLFF.

The CDR3 DNA reads as TGTGCCAGCAGTTCCGGGGGACTAGCGGATGAGCAGTTCTTC. Amino acid sequence: CASSSGGLADEQFF. This sequence joins TRBV6-9 and TRBJ2-1; 11 positions agree with TRBD2. This CDR3 spans 14 amino acids. V was pared by 4 bases and J by 8 bases, with 4 bases of the junction left unmatched. The germline CDR1 and CDR2 sequences are MNHGY and SVAAGI.

V and J are TRBV6-1 and TRBJ2-1; 9 bases are a match to TRBD1. CDR1 MNHNS and CDR2 SASEGT come from the germline V gene. Trimming at V came to 6 bases and at J to 5 bases, leaving 8 bases not matched to a gene. The CDR3 is made up of 15 amino acids. CDR3 DNA sequence: TGTGCCAGCAGGACGGGACAGGGTATGAACAATGAGCAGTTCTTC. Residues: CASRTGQGMNNEQFF.

This clone turned up a few times. This chain joins TRBV6-1 and TRBJ2-1, with no clear D. The CDR3 extends over 12 amino acids. Trimming removed 1 base at V and 7 bases at J, with 5 bases between. Germline loops: CDR1 MNHNS, CDR2 SASEGT. CDR3 sequence (DNA): TGTGCCAGCAGTGAAGGGTGGAATGAGCAGTTCTTC. It yields the protein CASSEGWNEQFF.

This clone was observed many times. This sequence joins TRBV27 and TRBJ1-5; D call uncertain. From germline, CDR1 is MNHEY and CDR2 SMNVEV (reference sequence). The CDR3 consists of 16 residues. The V gene lost 1 base and the J gene lost 0 bases, with 10 bases spanning the gap. The CDR3 spells CASSLYSVNSNQPQHF. The CDR3, as DNA: TGTGCCAGCAGTTTATATTCCGTAAATAGCAATCAGCCCCAGCATTTT.

At least ten counts were recorded for this clone. At one boundary the junction diverges from the germline segment, which might be a read error. The CDR3 sequence: CSVEDKGRQGYGHTF. CDR3 DNA sequence: TGCAGCGTTGAAGATAAGGGAAGGCAGGGATATGGCCACACCTTC. The chain employs TRBV29-1 and TRBJ1-2; a possible D gene is TRBD1 (5 bases). CDR3 size: 15 residues. Germline-derived CDR1 and CDR2 are SQVTM and ANQGSEA.

Remarks on this clone: Other DNA variants within this sample encode the same CDR3. The gene calls are TRBV28 and TRBJ2-2; D is undetermined. There are 12 residues in the CDR3. The V gene's germline CDR1 is MDHEN and CDR2 SYDVKM. V shed 5 bases and J shed 13 bases, with 14 bases lying between them. The DNA for the CDR3 is TGTGCCAGCAGTCTAATTGCGGCCCGGCTGTTTTTT. It encodes CASSLIAARLFF.

The rearrangement joins TRBV14 to TRBJ2-7, with 9 bases aligning to TRBD1. V shed 4 bases and J 3 bases; nucleotides not matched to a gene: 13. Per germline, CDR1 SGHDN and CDR2 FVKESK. The CDR3 covers 17 residues. CDR3 amino acids: CASSLALWDRAYYEQYF. The CDR3 DNA follows: TGTGCCAGCAGCCTCGCACTTTGGGACAGGGCCTACTACGAGCAGTACTTC.

The sample holds a few counts of this clone. The V call is TRBV12-3 or TRBV12-4, the J call TRBJ1-1; possible D gene TRBD1, 6 bases. V lost 2 bases, J lost 7 bases, and 20 bases lay in between. The CDR3 length is 16 residues. For the CDR3, the DNA is TGTGCCAGCAGTTTATTATCAGGGCTTCAGGGGATTGAAGCTTTCTTT. Its protein product is CASSLLSGLQGIEAFF.

There are many counts of this clone. CDR3 sequence: CASSRHPGQSTIEAFF. CDR3 sequence (DNA): TGTGCCAGTAGTAGACACCCCGGACAGTCAACAATTGAAGCTTTCTTT. This chain connects TRBV19 to TRBJ1-1; the D gene is possibly TRBD1 (6 bases). The V and J ends lost 4 bases and 7 bases respectively, with 22 bases between them. The length of the CDR3 is 16 residues. Germline values: CDR1 LNHDA, CDR2 SQIVND (reference sequence).

This clone was recorded many times. The V call is TRBV24-1, the J call TRBJ2-2; TRBD2 is a possible D gene (6 bases). This CDR3 has 14 amino acids. CDR1 is KGHDR, CDR2 SFDVKD, per germline. Between the trimmed V and J ends, which lost 5 bases and 5 bases, there was a span of 11 bases. Written as DNA, the CDR3 is TGTGCCACCAGTGGCGGGGCCTGGACCGGGGAGCTGTTTTTT. This translates into CATSGGAWTGELFF.

In this sample, this clone turned up many times. The chain has TRBV2 and TRBJ2-7, with 7 bases that match TRBD2. Germline loops: CDR1 SNHLY, CDR2 FYNNEI. The CDR3 runs to 13 residues. J gave up 6 bases and V 5 bases, and 7 bases lay outside the gene matches. CDR3 sequence (DNA): TGTGCCAGCAGTACCCGACTAGCCGGCGAGCAGTACTTC. Its protein is CASSTRLAGEQYF.

With respect to this clone: A junction end diverges from the germline sequence, so it may reflect a read error. The CDR3 DNA reads as TGCGCCATCAGCTTGGTCTCGGACTCTGCCTACGAGCAGTACTTC. It yields the protein CAISLVSDSAYEQYF. This chain links TRBV5-1 with TRBJ2-7, with a tentative D call TRBD2 (5 bases). The germline CDR1 and CDR2 sequences are SGHRS and YFSETQ. This CDR3 is 15 amino acids long. The full variable domain, its missing parts supplied by reference TRBV5-1 and TRBJ2-7, is KAGVTQTPRYLIKTRGQQVTLSCSPISGHRSVSWYQQTPGQGLQFLFEYFSETQRNKGNFPGRFSGRQFSNSRSEMNVSTLELGDSALYLCAISLVSDSAYEQYFGPGTRLTVT.

As regards this clone: This sample also contains other DNA sequences that code for the same CDR3. The chain links TRBV27 to TRBJ2-3; no firm D call. The V end lost 5 bases, the J end lost 10 bases, and 31 bases lay between the germline ends. CDR3 length equals 18 residues. In germline, CDR1 is MNHEY, CDR2 SMNVEV (reference sequence). CDR3 sequence (DNA): TGTGCCAGCAGTCTTCGCGAGGCTGGGATGCGTGGGGATTCGGCGCAGTATTTT. It codes for CASSLREAGMRGDSAQYF.

Points on this clone: Germline is not matched at one junction end, which may reflect a read error. The chain joins TRBV5-5 to TRBJ1-2, with 7 bases identical to TRBD1. The germline CDR1 and CDR2 sequences are SGHKS and YYEKEE (reference sequence). This CDR3 has 15 amino acids. This CDR3 reads CATSLSTGRNYGDTF. CDR3 sequence (DNA): TGTGCCACCAGCTTGTCGACAGGGCGGAACTATGGCGACACCTTC.